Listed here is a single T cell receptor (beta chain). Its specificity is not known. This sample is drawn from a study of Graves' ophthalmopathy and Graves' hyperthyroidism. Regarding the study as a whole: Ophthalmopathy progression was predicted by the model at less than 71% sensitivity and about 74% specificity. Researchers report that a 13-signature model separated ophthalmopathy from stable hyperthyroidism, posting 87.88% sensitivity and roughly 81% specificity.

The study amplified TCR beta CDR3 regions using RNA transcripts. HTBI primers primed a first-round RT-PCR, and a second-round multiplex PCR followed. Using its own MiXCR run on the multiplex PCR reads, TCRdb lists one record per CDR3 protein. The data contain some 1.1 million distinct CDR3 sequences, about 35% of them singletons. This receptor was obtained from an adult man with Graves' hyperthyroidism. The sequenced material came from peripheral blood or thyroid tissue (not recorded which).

The CDR3 nucleotides are TGTGCCAGCAGTTCCTCTAATCGTCCGGCGGGACAGATCGACTACGAGCAGTACTTC. Amino acid sequence: CASSSSNRPAGQIDYEQYF. The chain is built from TRBV12-3 or TRBV12-4 and TRBJ2-7; a weak D match, TRBD1 (7 bases). Trimming cost V 4 bases and J 3 bases, with 28 bases left between them. The CDR3 runs to 19 residues.